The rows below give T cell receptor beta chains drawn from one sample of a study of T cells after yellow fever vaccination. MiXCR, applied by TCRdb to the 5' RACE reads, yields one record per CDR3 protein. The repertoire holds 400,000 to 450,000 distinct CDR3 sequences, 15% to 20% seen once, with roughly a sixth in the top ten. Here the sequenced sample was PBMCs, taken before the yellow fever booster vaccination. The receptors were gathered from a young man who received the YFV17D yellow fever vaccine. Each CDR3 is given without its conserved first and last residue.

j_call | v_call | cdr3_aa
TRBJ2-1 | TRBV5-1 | ASSFRRGSSYNEQF
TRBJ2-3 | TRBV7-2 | ASSLLAGPSTDTQY
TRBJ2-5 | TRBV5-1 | ASSWFLAVQETQY
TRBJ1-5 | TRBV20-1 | SARDSGGNQPQH
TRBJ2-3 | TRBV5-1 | ASSLPAGSTDTQY
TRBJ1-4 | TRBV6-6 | ATVQGNEKLF
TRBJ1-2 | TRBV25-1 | ASSPRDRDIQGYT
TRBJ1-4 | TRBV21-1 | ARTIRPRKEFNEKLF
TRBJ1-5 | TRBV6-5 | ASSSLAGGSNQPQH
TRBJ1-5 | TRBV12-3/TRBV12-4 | ASSRIRGPQH
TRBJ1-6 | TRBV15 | ATSSLDRGVRRLNSPLH
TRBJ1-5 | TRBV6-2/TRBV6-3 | ASIPAGRSNQPQH
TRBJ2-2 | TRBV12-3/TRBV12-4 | ASSASGGTGELF
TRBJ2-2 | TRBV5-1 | ASSNPGTSGDGGELF
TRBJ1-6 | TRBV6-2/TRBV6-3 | ASTLDREYSPLH
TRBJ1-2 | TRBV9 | ASSVEPGAVHGYT
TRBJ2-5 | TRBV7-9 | ASSTRQAQETQY
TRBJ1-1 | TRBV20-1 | SAREGAALSTEAF
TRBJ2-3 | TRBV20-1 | SALRTRYTDTQY
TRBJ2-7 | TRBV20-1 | SVADRETYEQY
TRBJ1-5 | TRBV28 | ASFAGGNQPQH
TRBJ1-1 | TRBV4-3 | ASSKGGGTNTEAF
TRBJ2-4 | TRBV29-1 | SVEDRSEKNIQY
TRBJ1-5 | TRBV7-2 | ASSLDRGTEPQH
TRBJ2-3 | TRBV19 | ASSLQGWKDTQY
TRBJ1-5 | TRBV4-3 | ASSQDGSEGQPQH
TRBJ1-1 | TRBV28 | ASSLPSGNTEAF
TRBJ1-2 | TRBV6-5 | ASSHRDRFGYT
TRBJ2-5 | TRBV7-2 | ASSYRHQETQY
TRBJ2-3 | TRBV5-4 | ASSFSPSGGGDTQY
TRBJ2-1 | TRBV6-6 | ASTGLATDEQF
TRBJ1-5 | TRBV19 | ASEGLLYQPQH
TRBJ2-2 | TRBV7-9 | ASSLAGPMNTGELF
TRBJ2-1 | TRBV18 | ASSPTPPTTGLEQF
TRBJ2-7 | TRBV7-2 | ASSLDPKFYEQY
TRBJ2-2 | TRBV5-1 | ASSFDGGTGELF
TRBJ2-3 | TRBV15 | ATSRDNGGGATDTQY
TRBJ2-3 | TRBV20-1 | SASAGVSTDTQY
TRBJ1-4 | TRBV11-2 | ASSLGIPGLGEKLF
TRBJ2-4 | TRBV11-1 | ASSFGGVAKNIQY
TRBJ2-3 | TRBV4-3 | ASSQVYGRADTQY
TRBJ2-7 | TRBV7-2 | ASSLTGPREQY
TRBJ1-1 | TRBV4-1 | ASSQPTGVMEAF